Following are 15 T cell receptor beta chains from one sample sequenced in a study of shared clonotypes between healthy human individuals. Sequencing used immunoSEQ multiplex PCR; TCRdb keeps in-frame clones, though not all of them. The sample consists of roughly 400,000 clones, just over 95% of them appearing once. Sequencing was carried out using memory CD8+ T cells sorted from blood. The subset is: CD45RO+ cells pooled with CCR7-negative TemRA cells. The receptors come from a man aged 25-40 years in good health.

A single count supports this clone. The rearrangement uses TRBV5-1 and TRBJ2-2; a possible D gene is TRBD2 (6 bases). CDR1 and CDR2 from the germline V gene are SGHRS and YFSETQ. V dropped 1 base and J dropped 0 bases, with 16 bases sitting between them. The CDR3 covers 18 residues. For the CDR3, the DNA is TGCGCCAGCAGCTTGAGGGACTTGGCGGGCGCGAACACCGGGGAGCTGTTTTTT. Amino acid sequence: CASSLRDLAGANTGELFF.

The chain links TRBV30 to TRBJ1-6; D is ambiguous. Per germline, CDR1 GTSNPN and CDR2 SVGIG (reference sequence). The CDR3 consists of 12 residues. Trimming took 0 bases from V and 19 from J, leaving 16 bases between them. CDR3 residues: CAWSVAGEKVHF. Written as DNA, the CDR3 is TGTGCCTGGAGTGTTGCAGGCGAAAAGGTTCACTTT.

This clone was picked up one time. The rearrangement joins TRBV7-9 to TRBJ2-1; 11 bases are a match to TRBD2. V gave up 1 base and J gave up 9 bases; unmatched junction bases: 5. In germline, CDR1 is SEHNR, CDR2 FQNEAQ (reference sequence). There are 15 residues in the CDR3. The DNA for the CDR3 is TGTGCCAGCAGCTTAGGGGCTAGCGGGAGGAGTGAGCAGTTCTTC. Its protein product is CASSLGASGRSEQFF. Variable domain in full (rest from reference TRBV7-9 and TRBJ2-1): DTGVSQNPRHKITKRGQNVTFRCDPISEHNRLYWYRQTLGQGPEFLTYFQNEAQLEKSRLLSDRFSAERPKGSFSTLEIQRTEQGDSAMYLCASSLGASGRSEQFFGPGTRLTVL.

This chain uses TRBV4-1 with TRBJ2-3, with D uncertain. The CDR3 contains 14 residues. Per germline, CDR1 MGHRA and CDR2 YSYEKL. Trimming took off 0 bases at V and 4 bases at J, with 8 bases between the two ends. Written as DNA, the CDR3 is TGCGCCAGCAGCCAAGATAGGCTCGCAGATACGCAGTATTTT. Its protein product is CASSQDRLADTQYF.

The V call is TRBV4-1, the J call TRBJ2-1; D uncertain. The germline V gene has CDR1 MGHRA and CDR2 YSYEKL. V was pared by 0 bases and J by 3 bases, with 3 bases between. The CDR3 is made up of 13 amino acids. The CDR3 DNA reads TGCGCCAGCAGCCAAGACAACTACAATGAGCAGTTCTTC. Protein product: CASSQDNYNEQFF.

J is TRBJ2-3 and V is TRBV5-4; D unclear. V was pared by 3 bases and J by 0 bases, with 8 bases between. CDR1 and CDR2 from the germline V gene are SGHNT and YYREEE (reference sequence). This CDR3 has 14 residues. The CDR3 spells CASSWGLSTDTQYF. For the CDR3, the DNA is TGTGCCAGCAGCTGGGGTCTCAGCACAGATACGCAGTATTTT. The variable domain in full, with the rest retrieved from reference TRBV5-4 and TRBJ2-3, is ETGVTQSPTHLIKTRGQQVTLRCSSQSGHNTVSWYQQALGQGPQFIFQYYREEENGRGNFPPRFSGLQFPNYSSELNVNALELDDSALYLCASSWGLSTDTQYFGPGTRLTVL.

The chain is built from TRBV10-2 and TRBJ2-7; 7 bases are a match to TRBD2. Germline CDR1 WSHSY, CDR2 SAAADI. The CDR3 is 14 residues long. With 7 bases clipped from V and 0 bases from J, the junction kept 6 bases outside the gene matches. The DNA for the CDR3 is TGCGCCAGCATGCTAGCGGACCACTCCTACGAGCAGTACTTC. Residues: CASMLADHSYEQYF.

This clone was observed once. The rearrangement joins TRBV6-5 to TRBJ1-2; weak D call: TRBD1 (5 bases). The V end lost 6 bases, the J end lost 2 bases, and 13 bases lay between the germline ends. The CDR3 is 14 residues long. Germline V gene sequence: CDR1 MNHEY, CDR2 SVGAGI. DNA of the CDR3: TGTGCCAGCAGGGGGCCCAGGGTCAACTATGGCTACACCTTC. This codes for CASRGPRVNYGYTF.

The chain uses TRBV19 and TRBJ2-5, with 12 bases lining up with TRBD2. With V trimmed by 5 bases and J by 0 bases, 4 bases remained unmatched. The germline CDR1 and CDR2 sequences are LNHDA and SQIVND (reference sequence). CDR3 size: 16 residues. This chain's CDR3 is CASSRLAGGYQETQYF. In nucleotides, the CDR3 is TGTGCCAGTAGTCGGCTAGCGGGGGGGTACCAAGAGACCCAGTACTTC.

CDR3 protein: CASSLGGGLDYGYTF. CDR3 coding DNA: TGTGCCAGCAGTTTAGGTGGGGGTTTGGACTATGGCTACACCTTC. The rearrangement joins TRBV28 to TRBJ1-2, with D tentatively TRBD1 (5 bases). V shed 2 bases and J shed 3 bases, with 13 bases lying between them. The germline gives CDR1 MDHEN, CDR2 SYDVKM. The CDR3 length is 15 residues.

The chain couples TRBV28 to TRBJ1-4; D not certain. The CDR3 runs to 14 residues. V shed 6 bases and J shed 8 bases, with 16 bases lying between them. Germline V gene data show CDR1 as MDHEN and CDR2 as SYDVKM. This CDR3 reads CASSSPDNSEKLFF. CDR3 DNA: TGTGCCAGCAGCTCCCCCGATAATTCCGAAAAACTGTTTTTT.

The chain employs TRBV19 and TRBJ1-4; 7 bases agree with TRBD1. V was pared by 4 bases and J by 0 bases, with 5 bases of the junction left unmatched. The length of the CDR3 is 16 residues. Germline V gene lookup returns CDR1 LNHDA and CDR2 SQIVND (reference sequence). The CDR3: CASSRGGYATNEKLFF. The CDR3 coding sequence is TGTGCCAGTAGTAGAGGGGGCTACGCAACTAATGAAAAACTGTTTTTT. Complete variable domain (other parts from reference TRBV19 and TRBJ1-4): DGGITQSPKYLFRKEGQNVTLSCEQNLNHDAMYWYRQDPGQGLRLIYYSQIVNDFQKGDIAEGYSVSREKKESFPLTVTSAQKNPTAFYLCASSRGGYATNEKLFFGSGTQLSVL.

The chain recombines TRBV7-9 with TRBJ2-1; no clear D. Deletions cut 6 bases from V and 3 bases from J, with 9 bases between. The CDR3 consists of 13 residues. Germline V CDR1 and CDR2: SEHNR, FQNEAQ (reference sequence). The DNA of the CDR3 is TGTGCCAGCAGTCCCCTAGGCTACAATGAGCAGTTCTTC. It is translated as CASSPLGYNEQFF.

The CDR3 nucleotides are TGTGCCAGCAGCCCACAGGGGGACACTGAAGCTTTCTTT. The encoded protein is CASSPQGDTEAFF. V gene TRBV11-3 combines with J gene TRBJ1-1; 8 bases line up with TRBD1. The CDR3 contains 13 residues. Germline V gene lookup returns CDR1 SGHNT and CDR2 YENEEA. V lost 5 bases to trimming and J lost 3 bases; unmatched junction nucleotides: 2.

This rearrangement joins TRBV19 to TRBJ1-5; D is unclear. The CDR3 extends over 14 amino acids. The V end was cut by 3 bases, the J end by 6 bases, with 12 bases between. Per germline, CDR1 LNHDA and CDR2 SQIVND (reference sequence). CDR3 DNA: TGTGCCAGTAGTATTTTAACCGTCGCTCAGCCCCAGCATTTT. It encodes CASSILTVAQPQHF.